This T cell receptor beta chain was sequenced for a study of blood T cell repertoires in COVID-19. Study-wide context: Samples came from the United States, Italy and Spain, spanning acute and convalescent COVID-19. The cDNA or gDNA used as material had been derived from T cells, B-cell-depleted T cells, or PBMCs.

Germline lookup yields CDR1 SGHNT and CDR2 YYREEE (reference sequence). The V gene end was trimmed by 5 bases and the J gene end by 3 bases; junction bases not matched to a gene: 3. This CDR3 spans 13 amino acids. Sequencing used immunoSEQ multiplex PCR; TCRdb keeps in-frame clones, though not all of them. Of about 200,000 clones detected, around 81% appear once; the ten largest clones hold 7.2%. The chain is built from TRBV5-4 and TRBJ1-2; 8 nucleotides line up with TRBD1. This sequence originates from a woman in her 70s with acute or convalescent COVID-19. Sequenced material: peripheral blood. CDR3 in amino acids: CASSGQGDYGYTF. Written as DNA, the CDR3 is TGTGCCAGCAGTGGACAGGGAGACTATGGCTACACCTTC.